The TCR beta chain under discussion was sequenced for a study of Ad26.COV2.S vaccination and SARS-CoV-2 variants (dated by TCRdb to the early 2020s). Regarding the study in general: Vaccine-arm donors came from COV1001, a multicentre, randomized, double-blind, placebo-controlled phase I-IIa trial of Ad26.COV2.S in healthy adults. Investigators did not know the trial group allocation while performing experiments and assessing outcomes. Trial participants were randomized into five groups of five: low-dose or high-dose Ad26.COV2.S given once or twice, or placebo on both occasions. The TCR-sequenced set comprised approximately 32 samples: approximately 19 Ad26.COV2.S vaccine recipients, 5 placebo recipients and 8 SARS-CoV-2 convalescent individuals. The specificity and breadth of SARS-CoV-2-reactive T cell receptors after Ad26.COV2.S vaccination were assessed by TCRbeta repertoire sequencing. Ad26.COV2.S was administered intramuscularly at a dose of 5x10^10 or 1x10^11 viral particles, either as one shot or as two shots given 56 days apart.

The research as a whole found: Vaccine and placebo recipients had comparable non-spike TCR breadth, which fits with the vaccine containing only spike. The authors noted that total T cell responses may have been underestimated by the TCR breadth and depth analyses. Comparing responses between vaccine doses or regimens was not something the study was powered to do. Compared with placebo recipients, Ad26.COV2.S recipients showed higher spike-specific TCR breadth (P = 0.0014). After vaccination, substantial breadth of spike-specific CD8+ and CD4+ T cell responses was reported.

The treatment or condition label, read with the paper, signifies: roughly 19 received Ad26.COV2.S at low or high dose, single or two shots; several received placebo; per-sample allocation not given. Repertoires of vaccine and placebo recipients were sequenced from samples collected on day 63 after the first injection. Between 29 July and 7 August 2020, Cohort 1b enrolled about two dozen adults aged 18-55 years at one site in Boston, USA. Ad26.COV2.S consisted of a replication-incompetent adenovirus type 26 vector by which a prefusion-stabilized SARS-CoV-2 spike protein from the original Wuhan strain was expressed. The immunoSEQ Assay was the method used to sequence TCRbeta CDR3 regions. After extraction, genomic DNA underwent amplification by bias-controlled multiplex PCR, followed by high-throughput sequencing. From the authors' description of their analysis: Collapsing and filtering of sequences were performed to quantify the absolute abundance of each unique TCRbeta CDR3 region. T cell fraction was estimated by normalizing TCRbeta template counts to usable DNA, which was measured by amplifying reference genes present in all nucleated cells. Repertoire TCRs were annotated as SARS-CoV-2-specific when V gene, CDR3 amino acid sequence and J gene were exactly matched to a known reactive TCR set. The reference SARS-CoV-2 TCR set was obtained from MIRA and was filtered for enrichment in COVID-19-positive ImmuneCODE repertoires, whereby public or cross-reactive TCRs were removed. Using the MIRA antigens, annotated TCRs were further analysed by specific ORF or by position within an ORF. Breadth was defined as annotated unique rearrangements over total unique productive rearrangements; depth was the summed frequency of those rearrangements. Two-sided Wilcoxon rank-sum tests were applied when comparing TCR breadth between groups. In TCRdb, the immuneACCESS table is reduced to in-frame sequences with V and J assigned. These tables do not hold every clone; where another copy was compared, an unresolved V gene accounts for under half, and the others remain unexplained. V, J and clone size are taken as reported in that table, and D and trimming were inferred from the DNA itself. This sample comprises about 370,000 clones, approximately 86% of them detected only once. The top ten clonotypes cover about 3.6% of the sample.

This clone was recorded once. No antigen is known for it. The sample holds no much larger clone one base away, and base qualities are not on file. Trimming removed 5 bases from V and 7 bases from J, leaving 18 bases between the germline ends. CDR1 is given as MNHEY and CDR2 as SVGEGT, both from the germline V gene. The CDR3, from cysteine to phenylalanine, totals 15 residues. Only the CDR3 DNA is retained, 45 bases long and in frame from the first base. The source of this sequence is a person aged 18-65 years who received the Ad26.COV2.S COVID-19 vaccine or a placebo. The rearranged chain carries TRBV6-2 or TRBV6-3 and TRBJ1-5, with TRBD1 as a weak D call on 5 bases. Sequencing was performed on peripheral blood, taken in a trial of Ad26.COV2.S vaccine versus placebo. CDR3 reads: CASSRDLGIGQPQHF. The DNA reads as follows: TGTGCCAGCAGTCGGGACCTGGGGATAGGACAGCCCCAGCATTTT.